What follows are 20 T cell receptor beta chains derived from one specimen sequenced in a study of shared clonotypes between healthy human individuals. The method was immunoSEQ multiplex PCR; TCRdb's version includes in-frame clones alone and lacks a portion of them. The data hold about 980,000 clones, with 76% observed a single time. The sequenced sample consisted of memory CD4+ T cells sorted from blood. Subset denoted: CD45RA-negative fraction. These TCRs come from a man between 18 and 35 years old in good health.

The sample holds a few counts of this clone. The sample holds other DNA sequences that translate to the same CDR3. This chain links TRBV19 with TRBJ1-5; possible D gene TRBD1, 5 bases. CDR1 is LNHDA and CDR2 is SQIVND in the germline V gene (reference sequence). V was pared by 8 bases and J by 0 bases, with 8 bases between. This CDR3 has 13 residues. The CDR3, as DNA: TGTGCCAGTTCGGGGGATAGCAATCAGCCCCAGCATTTT. Protein sequence: CASSGDSNQPQHF.

DNA of the CDR3: TGTGCCAGCAGCCGATCCGGGACAGCTAATGAAAAACTGTTTTTT. Translating gives CASSRSGTANEKLFF. V gene TRBV6-4 combines with J gene TRBJ1-4; the match to TRBD1 covers 7 bases. This CDR3 contains 15 residues. Trimming cost V 6 bases and J 3 bases; bases outside gene matches: 7. The germline V gene encodes CDR1 MRHNA and CDR2 SNTAGT.

On this clone itself: This same CDR3 is encoded by further DNA sequences in the sample. J is TRBJ2-7 and V is TRBV5-1; D gene uncertain. This CDR3 is 13 amino acids long. CDR1 is SGHRS, CDR2 YFSETQ, per germline. Trimming removed 1 base from V and 3 bases from J, with 8 bases in between. In nucleotides, the CDR3 is TGCGCCAGCAGCTTGCTACCGAACTACGAGCAGTACTTC. It yields the protein CASSLLPNYEQYF.

This clone appeared once. V usage is TRBV6-6 and J usage is TRBJ2-3; D remains ambiguous. The CDR3 covers 13 residues. Germline V gene sequence: CDR1 MNHNY, CDR2 SVGAGI (reference sequence). V was cut by 2 bases and J by 3 bases, with 6 bases left in between. The CDR3, as DNA: TGTGCCAGCAGTTACGGATTTACAGATACGCAGTATTTT. It encodes CASSYGFTDTQYF.

About this clone itself: This sample includes further DNA sequences coding for the same CDR3. The chain carries TRBV18 and TRBJ2-6, with no clear D. CDR1 is KGHSH and CDR2 is LQKENI in the germline V gene. Trimming pared 0 bases from V and 4 bases from J, leaving 4 bases between. The CDR3 is 14 residues long. The CDR3 is CASSPPAGANVLTF. CDR3 coding DNA: TGTGCCAGCTCACCACCGGCCGGGGCCAACGTCCTGACTTTC.

The gene calls are TRBV7-9 and TRBJ1-2; D is perhaps TRBD1 (5 bases). CDR1 and CDR2 from the germline V gene are SEHNR and FQNEAQ (reference sequence). The CDR3 is 16 amino acids. V shed 1 base and J shed 3 bases, with 15 bases lying between them. CDR3 DNA: TGTGCCAGCAGCTTAGTACGGCAGGGACCAGACTATGGCTACACCTTC. Amino acid sequence: CASSLVRQGPDYGYTF.

A few counts support this clone. The genes are TRBV6-1 and TRBJ2-7; D is uncertain. Per germline, CDR1 MNHNS and CDR2 SASEGT. The CDR3 length is 16 residues. Trimming stripped 0 bases from V and 0 bases from J, with 12 bases between. The CDR3 loop is CASSEAFSGSSYEQYF. The CDR3 nucleotides are TGTGCCAGCAGTGAAGCGTTTTCGGGCAGCTCCTACGAGCAGTACTTC.

V and J are TRBV19 and TRBJ2-6; D remains ambiguous. V shed 3 bases and J shed 1 base, with 7 bases lying between them. CDR1 and CDR2 (germline): LNHDA, SQIVND (reference sequence). CDR3 size: 15 residues. CDR3 bases: TGTGCCAGTAGTATCAGTGTATCTGGGGCCAACGTCCTGACTTTC. Its protein is CASSISVSGANVLTF.

The V gene is TRBV13, the J gene TRBJ1-2, with D tentatively TRBD1 (6 bases). The CDR3 contains 18 residues. V was pared by 2 bases and J by 0 bases, with 19 bases between. Per germline, CDR1 PRHDT and CDR2 FYEKMQ (reference sequence). CDR3 coding DNA: TGTGCCAGCAGCTTACGTAGACTCGGGACACTAGCTAACTATGGCTACACCTTC. Its protein is CASSLRRLGTLANYGYTF. Based on the CDR3 plus reference TRBV13 and TRBJ1-2, the full variable domain is AAGVIQSPRHLIKEKRETATLKCYPIPRHDTVYWYQQGPGQDPQFLISFYEKMQSDKGSIPDRFSAQQFSDYHSELNMSSLELGDSALYFCASSLRRLGTLANYGYTFGSGTRLTVV.

This chain connects TRBV20-1 to TRBJ1-3; D is unresolved. Trimming stripped 7 bases from V and 3 bases from J, with 7 bases between. CDR3 length: 11 residues. Germline V gene data show CDR1 as DFQATT and CDR2 as SNEGSKA (reference sequence). CDR3 sequence: CSGGHGNTIYF. The CDR3 nucleotides read TGCAGTGGGGGTCATGGAAACACCATATATTTT.

The chain couples TRBV14 to TRBJ2-1; 7 positions match TRBD2. This CDR3 has 15 residues. From germline, CDR1 is SGHDN and CDR2 FVKESK. V gave up 7 bases and J gave up 1 base; unmatched junction bases: 7. CDR3 loop: CASTRTSGSYNEQFF. The CDR3, as DNA: TGTGCCAGCACCAGGACTAGTGGTTCCTACAATGAGCAGTTCTTC. The full variable domain, rest sourced from reference TRBV14 and TRBJ2-1, is EAGVTQFPSHSVIEKGQTVTLRCDPISGHDNLYWYRRVMGKEIKFLLHFVKESKQDESGMPNNRFLAERTGGTYSTLKVQPAELEDSGVYFCASTRTSGSYNEQFFGPGTRLTVL.

The V and J genes are TRBV7-2 and TRBJ1-1; no clear D. The CDR3 length is 13 residues. In germline, CDR1 is SGHTA, CDR2 FQGNSA. The V gene lost 4 bases and the J gene lost 1 base, with 7 bases spanning the gap. The CDR3 DNA is TGTGCCAGCAGCTCCCTCCGGAACACTGAAGCTTTCTTT. This encodes CASSSLRNTEAFF.

As concerns this clone: This sample also contains other DNA sequences that code for the same CDR3. This rearrangement joins TRBV7-9 to TRBJ1-1; D is ambiguous. Germline V gives CDR1 SEHNR, CDR2 FQNEAQ (reference sequence). This CDR3 contains 13 residues. V gave up 3 bases and J gave up 1 base, with 6 bases separating them. CDR3 DNA sequence: TGTGCCAGCAGCTTGGAGGAGAACACTGAAGCTTTCTTT. Amino acid sequence: CASSLEENTEAFF.

The genes are TRBV5-5 and TRBJ2-2; no clear D. The CDR3 is 12 residues long. V was trimmed by 4 bases and J by 11 bases, leaving 12 bases between them. The germline V gene encodes CDR1 SGHKS and CDR2 YYEKEE (reference sequence). In DNA, the CDR3 is TGTGCCAGCAGCCCGACCCTCTTTGAGCTGTTTTTT. This translates into CASSPTLFELFF.

V gene TRBV7-2 combines with J gene TRBJ1-1; the match to TRBD1 covers 7 bases. V was pared by 5 bases and J by 4 bases, with 10 bases of the junction left unmatched. CDR3 length equals 15 residues. Germline V gives CDR1 SGHTA, CDR2 FQGNSA. CDR3 sequence reads: CASSHREGASTEAFF. The CDR3 DNA is TGTGCCAGCAGCCACCGGGAGGGGGCAAGCACTGAAGCTTTCTTT.

In its sample, this clone was seen many times. Different DNA sequences within this sample yield the same CDR3. V usage is TRBV5-6 and J usage is TRBJ1-6; D not certain. The CDR3 is made up of 13 amino acids. The V end was cut by 0 bases, the J end by 9 bases, with 7 bases between. The germline V gene has CDR1 SGHDT and CDR2 YYEEEE. The CDR3 region has the DNA TGTGCCAGCAGCTTGGGCAAAACTTCACCCCTCCACTTT. Its protein is CASSLGKTSPLHF. Together with reference TRBV5-6 and TRBJ1-6, the CDR3 gives the full variable domain: DAGVTQSPTHLIKTRGQQVTLRCSPKSGHDTVSWYQQALGQGPQFIFQYYEEEERQRGNFPDRFSGHQFPNYSSELNVNALLLGDSALYLCASSLGKTSPLHFGNGTRLTVT.

The chain links TRBV6-1 to TRBJ1-2; 7 bases map to TRBD1. The CDR3 sequence is 14 residues long. Germline CDR1 and CDR2: MNHNS and SASEGT. The junction had 6 bases not matched to a gene; V was cut back by 5 bases and J by 3 bases. The CDR3 here is CASSRQGVDYGYTF. CDR3 sequence (DNA): TGTGCCAGCAGTCGGCAGGGGGTGGACTATGGCTACACCTTC.

For this clone: Other DNA sequences in the sample encode the same CDR3. This sequence joins TRBV7-9 and TRBJ2-5, with a tentative D call TRBD1 (5 bases). The CDR3 loop spans 13 amino acids. With 0 bases removed from V and 5 bases from J, the gap between germline ends came to 7 bases. CDR1 is SEHNR and CDR2 is FQNEAQ in the germline V gene (reference sequence). The CDR3 sequence: CASSLAGVETQYF. DNA for the CDR3: TGTGCCAGCAGCTTAGCAGGGGTTGAGACCCAGTACTTC.

Of note for this clone: Different DNA sequences within this sample yield the same CDR3. The chain combines TRBV20-1 with TRBJ2-7; D uncertain. V was shortened by 3 bases and J by 2 bases, with 5 bases between the two germline ends. The length of the CDR3 is 11 residues. Germline V gene lookup returns CDR1 DFQATT and CDR2 SNEGSKA (reference sequence). As DNA, the CDR3 is TGCAGTGCTAGGTCAGCCTACGAGCAGTACTTC. Protein product: CSARSAYEQYF.

The chain couples TRBV7-8 to TRBJ1-5; TRBD1 matches 11 bases. Per the germline V gene, CDR1 is SGHVS and CDR2 is FQNEAQ. The CDR3 contains 13 residues. The V segment lost 8 bases and the J segment 4 bases; nucleotides outside the gene matches: 1. In nucleotides, the CDR3 is TGTGCCAGCGGACAGGGGGCAAATCAGCCCCAGCATTTT. Protein product: CASGQGANQPQHF. Looking up the rest from reference TRBV7-8 and TRBJ1-5 gives the full variable domain: GAGVSQSPRYKVAKRGQDVALRCDPISGHVSLFWYQQALGQGPEFLTYFQNEAQLDKSGLPSDRFFAERPEGSVSTLKIQRTQQEDSAVYLCASGQGANQPQHFGDGTRLSIL.